This TCR beta chain was documented in a study of cytomegalovirus exposure and HLA in healthy donors. About the research overall: About 85 million unique TCR sequences came from HLA-typed donors in an early release. Findings and limits, study-wide: Common viral pathogens were later found to be apparently linked to several of the most significant clusters. The study flagged approximately 180 TCR beta chains as cytomegalovirus-associated. Presence/absence analyses assumed roughly uniform sequencing depth across donors, which may not hold.

Deletions cut 9 bases from V and 5 bases from J, with 19 bases between. The CDR3 length is 15 residues. CDR1 and CDR2 from the germline V gene are MNHNY and SVGAGI (reference sequence). The PCR was carried out with 60 Vbeta primers and 13 Jbeta primers. The protocol was immunoSEQ multiplex PCR, while the TCRdb copy is restricted to in-frame clones and leaves out a portion. Among about 190,000 clones listed, 65% to 85% were seen once. Concerning this clone itself: Its specificity is unknown.

V gene TRBV6-6 combines with J gene TRBJ2-2; weak D call: TRBD1 (7 bases). Sequenced input: PBMCs. This receptor was identified in a boy aged 2 to 10 in good health and CMV-seronegative. For the CDR3, the DNA is TGTGCCAGTCCCGCGGGGCCAGGGGGGACCGGGGAGCTGTTTTTT. This encodes CASPAGPGGTGELFF.